The 25 T cell receptor beta chains given below trace back to one sample, sequenced in a study of T cell responses to AZD1222 COVID-19 vaccine. Sequencing used immunoSEQ multiplex PCR; TCRdb keeps in-frame clones, though not all of them. The sample lists 87,000 or so clones, around 91% occurring once. The starting material was peripheral blood, obtained on day 0 of AZD1222 vaccination. The receptors here all came from an adult in good health.

The rearrangement links TRBV7-9 to TRBJ1-1; perhaps TRBD1 as D (5 bases). This CDR3 is 16 amino acids long. The germline V gene encodes CDR1 SEHNR and CDR2 FQNEAQ (reference sequence). Trimming removed 5 bases at V and 5 bases at J, with 21 bases between. DNA of the CDR3: TGTGCCAGCAGCCTCCCGGCAGGCAGGGTGGGAACTGAAGCTTTCTTT. Translated, it gives CASSLPAGRVGTEAFF.

The rearrangement joins TRBV27 to TRBJ2-5, with 11 nucleotides matching TRBD2. The germline V gene has CDR1 MNHEY and CDR2 SMNVEV (reference sequence). The length of the CDR3 is 15 residues. V was pared by 0 bases and J by 5 bases, with 2 bases of the junction left unmatched. The CDR3 protein is CASSLSPSGGETQYF. CDR3 in DNA: TGTGCCAGCAGTTTATCACCTAGCGGGGGGGAGACCCAGTACTTC.

The chain is built from TRBV18 and TRBJ2-2, with D uncertain. This CDR3 is built from 17 residues. Germline V CDR1 and CDR2: KGHSH, LQKENI. V lost 0 bases and J 0 bases, leaving 11 bases between the germline ends. CDR3 region: CASSPPGSLTNTGELFF. CDR3 coding DNA: TGTGCCAGCTCACCACCAGGATCCCTAACGAACACCGGGGAGCTGTTTTTT.

This clone was observed once. V usage is TRBV7-3 and J usage is TRBJ2-5; TRBD2 might be the D (6 bases). This CDR3 spans 14 amino acids. Germline CDR1 reads SGHTA; CDR2 reads FQGTGA. Trimming shortened V by 5 bases and J by 0 bases, and 10 bases separated the two germline ends. The CDR3: CASSLGGNQETQYF. The CDR3 region has the DNA TGTGCCAGCAGCCTCGGGGGAAACCAAGAGACCCAGTACTTC.

The chain links TRBV4-1 to TRBJ2-7; 7 nucleotides agree with TRBD1. The CDR3 is 16 residues long. The V gene's germline CDR1 is MGHRA and CDR2 YSYEKL. Trimming removed 1 base from V and 4 bases from J; junction bases left unmatched: 10. CDR3 coding DNA: TGCGCCAGCAGCCAAGTCTCGAGACAGGGACAATACGAGCAGTACTTC. Translated: CASSQVSRQGQYEQYF.

The chain joins TRBV19 to TRBJ2-2; possibly TRBD1 for D (6 bases). The CDR3 contains 15 residues. The V gene lost 7 bases and the J gene lost 5 bases, with 17 bases spanning the gap. The germline gives CDR1 LNHDA, CDR2 SQIVND (reference sequence). CDR3 in amino acids: CASNRRGVGTGELFF. The DNA of the CDR3 is TGTGCCAGTAACCGCAGGGGTGTAGGGACCGGGGAGCTGTTTTTT. The full variable domain, rest sourced from reference TRBV19 and TRBJ2-2, is DGGITQSPKYLFRKEGQNVTLSCEQNLNHDAMYWYRQDPGQGLRLIYYSQIVNDFQKGDIAEGYSVSREKKESFPLTVTSAQKNPTAFYLCASNRRGVGTGELFFGEGSRLTVL.

This clone was seen just once. This chain joins TRBV27 and TRBJ1-5; D perhaps matches TRBD1 (6 bases). Deletions cut 2 bases from V and 7 bases from J, with 12 bases between. CDR1 and CDR2 from the germline V gene are MNHEY and SMNVEV (reference sequence). The CDR3 sequence is 14 residues long. CDR3 protein: CASSLQTGNQPQHF. CDR3 nucleotide sequence: TGTGCCAGCAGTTTACAGACAGGAAACCAGCCCCAGCATTTT.

The V call is TRBV5-5, the J call TRBJ2-5; D unclear. Trimming shortened V by 4 bases and J by 2 bases, and 12 bases separated the two germline ends. The CDR3 has 14 residues. Looked up from germline, CDR1 is SGHKS and CDR2 is YYEKEE (reference sequence). The CDR3 coding sequence is TGTGCCAGCAGCCCCCCCGTGACACAAGAGACCCAGTACTTC. Protein: CASSPPVTQETQYF.

V usage is TRBV27 and J usage is TRBJ1-1; D ambiguous. The CDR3 consists of 13 residues. Germline CDR1 is MNHEY and CDR2 is SMNVEV (reference sequence). Deletions cut 1 base from V and 6 bases from J, with 9 bases between. CDR3 DNA sequence: TGTGCCAGCAGTTTATTGAAGGCAGCTGAAGCTTTCTTT. Its translation is CASSLLKAAEAFF.

The J gene is TRBJ1-6, the V gene TRBV3-1 (or the pseudogene TRBV3-2); 9 bases are shared with TRBD1. Germline values: CDR1 LGHDT, CDR2 YNNKEL (reference sequence). There are 17 residues in the CDR3. Losses at the gene ends were 4 bases for V and 5 bases for J; bases not matched to a gene: 9. The CDR3 nucleotides read TGTGCCAGCAGCCCGCACAGGGGGCTAAGAGATAATTCACCCCTCCACTTT. This codes for CASSPHRGLRDNSPLHF.

The V gene is TRBV5-1, the J gene TRBJ1-1; no clear D. V lost 4 bases and J 4 bases, leaving 11 bases between the germline ends. This CDR3 has 13 amino acids. In germline, CDR1 is SGHRS, CDR2 YFSETQ. DNA of the CDR3: TGCGCCAGCAGCCCAGGCCTCAGCACTGAAGCTTTCTTT. This encodes CASSPGLSTEAFF.

The rearrangement uses TRBV6-5 and TRBJ1-2; no reliable D call. CDR1 and CDR2 from the germline V gene are MNHEY and SVGAGI. This CDR3 is built from 13 residues. The ends were cut back, 6 bases at V and 7 bases at J, with 15 bases in the middle. The CDR3 is CASSLSGFSGYTF. The CDR3 DNA is TGTGCCAGCAGCCTGTCGGGGTTTAGTGGCTACACCTTC.

This clone was observed a single time. The V and J genes are TRBV9 and TRBJ2-6; no definite D call. The germline CDR1 and CDR2 sequences are SGDLS and YYNGEE. Trimming cost V 2 bases and J 0 bases, with 6 bases left between them. CDR3 size: 15 residues. DNA of the CDR3: TGTGCCAGCAGCGTCGGGTACTCTGGGGCCAACGTCCTGACTTTC. It codes for CASSVGYSGANVLTF.

The chain has TRBV27 and TRBJ2-5; D call uncertain. The CDR3 covers 13 residues. The V end lost 2 bases, the J end lost 0 bases, and 4 bases lay between the germline ends. CDR1 and CDR2 from the germline V gene are MNHEY and SMNVEV (reference sequence). The CDR3 DNA reads as TGTGCCAGCAGTTTAAGGTACCAAGAGACCCAGTACTTC. Translating it yields CASSLRYQETQYF.

This chain joins TRBV6-4 and TRBJ1-1; the D gene is possibly TRBD1 (6 bases). Germline loops: CDR1 MRHNA, CDR2 SNTAGT. Trimming shortened V by 6 bases and J by 7 bases, and 24 bases separated the two germline ends. The CDR3 contains 16 residues. CDR3 sequence: CASSRTIAGRGGEAFF. For the CDR3, the DNA is TGTGCCAGCAGCAGAACTATTGCCGGAAGGGGGGGTGAAGCTTTCTTT.

This clone was seen once. The CDR3 bases are TGTGCCAGCAGTTTTAAATATGGCTACACCTTC. Its protein is CASSFKYGYTF. V gene TRBV12-3 or TRBV12-4 combines with J gene TRBJ1-2; D gene ambiguous. The V and J ends lost 3 bases and 5 bases respectively, with 4 bases between them. This CDR3 spans 11 amino acids.

This clone occurred once. The rearrangement uses TRBV7-2 and TRBJ2-2; D is unclear. From germline, CDR1 is SGHTA and CDR2 FQGNSA. The CDR3 totals 17 residues. The V end lost 4 bases, the J end lost 3 bases, and 18 bases lay between the germline ends. The CDR3 DNA reads as TGTGCCAGCAGCTCTAGGCGGCCCGCGTCGGACACCGGGGAGCTGTTTTTT. Protein sequence: CASSSRRPASDTGELFF.

Relative to its sample, this clone is medium-sized (0.01 to 0.1%). V usage is TRBV5-4 and J usage is TRBJ1-1, with D possibly TRBD1 on 6 matching bases. This CDR3 has 17 amino acids. V was shortened by 4 bases and J by 2 bases, with 21 bases between the two germline ends. Per the germline V gene, CDR1 is SGHNT and CDR2 is YYREEE (reference sequence). CDR3 coding DNA: TGTGCCAGCAGCCAAACACCGGGCAGGGGAGGCAACACTGAAGCTTTCTTT. It translates to CASSQTPGRGGNTEAFF.

V usage is TRBV19 and J usage is TRBJ1-5; D unclear. Germline V CDR1 and CDR2: LNHDA, SQIVND (reference sequence). V was trimmed by 5 bases and J by 9 bases, leaving 14 bases between them. The CDR3 length is 13 residues. The CDR3 sequence is CASSREGQGPQHF. DNA of the CDR3: TGTGCCAGTAGTCGGGAGGGTCAAGGGCCCCAGCATTTT.

V and J are TRBV7-9 and TRBJ2-7; 9 bases line up with TRBD1. The CDR3 has 15 residues. Germline CDR1 SEHNR, CDR2 FQNEAQ (reference sequence). Trimming at V came to 2 bases and at J to 5 bases, leaving 7 bases not matched to a gene. CDR3 bases: TGTGCCAGCAGCTTATCCATGGACAGGGGCCACGAGCAGTACTTC. Encoded protein: CASSLSMDRGHEQYF. The full variable domain, its missing parts supplied by reference TRBV7-9 and TRBJ2-7, is DTGVSQNPRHKITKRGQNVTFRCDPISEHNRLYWYRQTLGQGPEFLTYFQNEAQLEKSRLLSDRFSAERPKGSFSTLEIQRTEQGDSAMYLCASSLSMDRGHEQYFGPGTRLTVT.

Only one count was recorded for this clone. The chain employs TRBV7-9 and TRBJ1-4; 7 bases fit TRBD1. From germline, CDR1 is SEHNR and CDR2 FQNEAQ (reference sequence). V lost 5 bases, J lost 6 bases, and 9 bases stayed unmatched. The CDR3 is 15 residues long. In nucleotides, the CDR3 is TGTGCCAGCAGCCCCACTGGGACAGTGGATGAAAAACTGTTTTTT. Its protein is CASSPTGTVDEKLFF.

Regarding this clone: This sample also contains other DNA sequences that code for the same CDR3. This chain links TRBV18 with TRBJ2-7, with a weak D call TRBD1 (6 bases). The CDR3 has 14 amino acids. Deletions cut 3 bases from V and 0 bases from J, with 9 bases between. Germline-derived CDR1 and CDR2 are KGHSH and LQKENI. The CDR3 DNA reads TGTGCCAGCTCACCGGGGGCCAGCTCCTACGAGCAGTACTTC. It is translated as CASSPGASSYEQYF. The complete variable domain, with remaining parts taken from reference TRBV18 and TRBJ2-7, reads NAGVMQNPRHLVRRRGQEARLRCSPMKGHSHVYWYRQLPEEGLKFMVYLQKENIIDESGMPKERFSAEFPKEGPSILRIQQVVRGDSAAYFCASSPGASSYEQYFGPGTRLTVT.

The chain has TRBV2 and TRBJ2-2; D is undetermined. The germline V gene has CDR1 SNHLY and CDR2 FYNNEI. The V end lost 1 base, the J end lost 4 bases, and 4 bases lay between the germline ends. This CDR3 region has 13 residues. CDR3 residues: CASSEEVTGELFF. The DNA of the CDR3 is TGTGCCAGCAGTGAAGAAGTCACCGGGGAGCTGTTTTTT. Drawing the rest from reference TRBV2 and TRBJ2-2, the complete variable domain is EPEVTQTPSHQVTQMGQEVILRCVPISNHLYFYWYRQILGQKVEFLVSFYNNEISEKSEIFDDQFSVERPDGSNFTLKIRSTKLEDSAMYFCASSEEVTGELFFGEGSRLTVL.

The genes are TRBV4-3 and TRBJ2-1; D gene ambiguous. Per germline, CDR1 LGHNA and CDR2 YSLEER. V dropped 0 bases and J dropped 10 bases, with 10 bases sitting between them. This CDR3 region has 13 residues. The DNA for the CDR3 is TGCGCCAGCAGCCAAGAGGAGAGTCGGGAGCAGTTCTTC. It specifies CASSQEESREQFF.

The rearrangement uses TRBV7-2 and TRBJ2-3; D gene unclear. V lost 6 bases to trimming and J lost 1 base, with 5 bases between them. This CDR3 contains 12 residues. Per the germline V gene, CDR1 is SGHTA and CDR2 is FQGNSA. In DNA form, the CDR3 reads TGTGCCAGCAGACGGGGCACAGATACGCAGTATTTT. Translation gives CASRRGTDTQYF.